This T cell receptor (beta chain) was sequenced during a study of CD4 T cells in relation to SARS-CoV-2 and coronaviruses. Across the whole study: After nine to eleven days of antigen culture, PBMC TCR beta CDR3s were sequenced. Negative control cultures got HIV-1 Nef peptides or no peptide. The HLA restriction of the shared crossreactive spike epitopes was mapped.

The assay was immunoSEQ multiplex PCR, and TCRdb's table has in-frame clones only and misses some. Here the sample spans about 20,000 clones, 55% to 75% being singletons. Between the trimmed V and J ends, which lost 5 bases and 6 bases, there was a span of 9 bases. Germline V gene lookup returns CDR1 SGHRS and CDR2 YFSETQ. This CDR3 is built from 11 residues. Study outcomes and limitations: Pre-pandemic and post-infection samples never came from the same donor.

To note about this clone: Its antigen is currently unknown.

CD4+ T cells from unexposed donors were obtained before the COVID-19 pandemic (2011-2018). The cells were cultured for roughly 11 days before CD4+ T cells were isolated. V and J are TRBV5-1 and TRBJ2-7; tentatively, D is TRBD2 (6 bases). The receptor's source is a human donor in good health. What was sequenced was CD4+ T cells from PBMCs, cultured in vitro. CDR3 bases: TGCGCCAGCAGGCAGACTAGCGAGCAGTACTTC. Residues: CASRQTSEQYF.